The T cell receptor (beta chain) described here comes from a study of blood T cells in healthy people across ages (dated by TCRdb to 2013 to 2016). Context from the whole study: In model experiments, template switching captured roughly one uniquely barcoded TCR beta cDNA molecule for every two T cells. Age-related changes in TCR beta repertoire diversity were measured in the study by deep sequencing normalized with unique cDNA molecular identifiers. The donors were split into four age groups: young (average around 15 years), middle-aged (roughly 42), aged (roughly 65) and long-lived (roughly 77). The study analyzed two additional independent replicas of 1 million unique cDNA reads from the same blood draw for two donors, one aged 18 to 30 and one aged 80 or older. The paper as a whole reports these results and caveats: A strong correlation was found between observed TCR beta diversity and the percentage of naive T cells measured by flow cytometry. As age increased, observed TCR beta diversity per million T cells dropped in a roughly linear way, and a significant reduction was already evident by age about 40. Estimates of total diversity based on one million sequenced T cells were considered lower bounds and underestimates. Because profiling used bulk unsorted PBMCs, naive and antigen-experienced compartments could not be compared conclusively. Compared with the aged group, the long-lived group had more naive CD4+ T cells, fewer expanded clones and increased TCR diversity, suggesting age selection. Because donor CMV infection status was unknown, age-related changes in expanded clonotypes were potentially confounded.

The 39 donors, aged about 6 to 100 years, were systemically healthy Caucasian individuals from Russia. Each donor gave about 11 milliliters of peripheral blood, drawn into EDTA-treated Vacutainer tubes. PBMCs were isolated by Ficoll-Paque density-gradient centrifugation, with at least 6 million obtained per sample. Trizol reagent was used to extract total RNA from the PBMCs, yielding at least 6 micrograms per sample. The percentages of naive CD45RAhigh/CD27high T cells were determined by flow cytometry on a PBMC aliquot from every donor. The method was 5' RACE. Instrument used: Illumina HiSeq 2500. A second PCR of about 7 to 12 cycles was run with a J-beta primer mix and a sample-barcoded 5' primer. A template-switch 5' adaptor carrying 12 random nucleotides introduced a unique molecular identifier onto each TCR beta cDNA molecule. Each sample yielded at least 3 million CDR3-containing paired-end reads. First-strand cDNA synthesis was performed from all RNA using the Mint cDNA synthesis kit, with priming by a TRBC-specific oligonucleotide. Following uracil-DNA glycosylase treatment, all cDNA underwent a first 18-cycle PCR with the universal primers M1SS and BC2_uni_R. The published analysis was carried out like this. For normalization, 1 million high-quality reads, each with a distinct molecular identifier, were randomly selected from each sample. Reads with shared molecular identifiers were discarded instead of being binned into consensus sequences. MiTCR, with a Q25 quality threshold and the strictest error-elimination algorithm, was used for CDR3 identification, clonotype clustering and error correction. A nonparametric unseen species model with Euler transformation was used to estimate a lower bound on total TCR beta diversity. The public reads were run again by TCRdb, first through fastp at Q25 and then through MiXCR, and only productive beta chains were kept. Records with the same CDR3 protein are collapsed into one entry carrying the most frequent genes and DNA. TCRdb's processing, not the study's, gives the V and J calls here. In this sample the table shows 1 million or so distinct CDR3 sequences, approximately 26% of which occur a single time. About 0.8% of the sample comes from the top ten.

The CDR3 contains 8 residues, cysteine and phenylalanine counted. The DNA shown is the 24-base CDR3, in frame from base 1. Based on the germline V gene (reference sequence), the CDR1 and CDR2 sequences are DFQATT and SNEGSKA. Comments on this clonotype: No cognate antigen has been identified for it. Base qualities are not provided; no much larger clone lies one nucleotide away.

These same data were also listed under a study on T cells of mothers and their children. In that second paper, the authors write: The donors were nine systemically healthy Caucasian individuals, made up of three mothers and their six children. cDNA synthesis consumed the entire amount of extracted RNA, loaded at approximately 1.5 ug RNA in each 15 ul reaction. In the second PCR, the M1S primer introduced both the sample barcodes and 2-4 random nucleotides. More than 9.5 million TCR beta CDR3 reads were obtained from each mother, and some 3 million reads were obtained from each child. Thymic selection shapes the output of TCR recombination in a similar way in related and unrelated pairs, and inherited differences have a minor effect. Normalized repertoire overlap in related mother-child pairs was always slightly higher than in unrelated mother-child pairs, but the difference was never significant. With a sensitivity of 90 to 100 clones per million clonotypes, no persistent microchimeric T cell clones were detected. To look for features that set related mother-child pairs apart from unrelated individuals, the researchers ran deep NGS to compare the TCR beta repertoires of mothers and children. Mothers averaged 40 +/- 4 years of age and children averaged about 10 +/- 4 years. Libraries were sequenced on Illumina HiSeq 2000 with 100+100 nt paired-end reads after adapter ligation with NEBNext reagents. To prevent cross-contamination, the mother and child libraries were prepared one month apart and sequenced in separate runs. For each donor, between roughly 500,000 and 2,300,000 distinct TCR beta clonotypes were identified. Naive TCR beta clonotypes were estimated from low-frequency clonotypes matched to each donor's FACS-determined naive share, without sorting.

The rearranged chain carries TRBV20-1 and TRBJ2-5, with the D gene not confidently named. Gene TRBJ2-1 matches the end of the DNA better, so the J call may be wrong. This TCR was recovered from a girl aged 2 to 9 in good health. What was sequenced was blood. The CDR3: CSAGEQFF. Here is the DNA: TGCAGTGCTGGGGAGCAGTTCTTC.